This T cell receptor (beta chain) was sequenced in a study of beta chain features in type 1 diabetes. As for the study in general: Examination covered around 100 million sorted cells spanning all samples.

The authors reverse transcribed all of the isolated RNA, so sequencing captured expressed TCRB transcripts. This table comes from immunoSEQ multiplex PCR, and its TCRdb copy is limited to in-frame clones, with some not included. This repertoire shows approximately 470,000 clones, roughly 31% found once; its top ten account for about 0.065%. The CDR3 contains 15 residues. The V end lost 5 bases, the J end lost 5 bases, and 19 bases lay between the germline ends. Germline V gene sequence: CDR1 MNHEY, CDR2 SVGAGI. This clone occurred a few times. Its specificity is unknown. General study findings and limits: Within each of all four CD4+ subsets, Type 1 diabetes patients had TCRB CDR3s that were moderately but significantly shorter.

Sequenced sample: naive CD4+ T cells from blood. The chain employs TRBV6-5 and TRBJ2-7, with D perhaps matching TRBD1 (6 bases). The clonotype comes from a man younger than 30 in good health. The CDR3 DNA reads TGTGCCAGCAGTCTACAGGGAGCCCTCCCCGACGAGCAGTACTTC. Translating it yields CASSLQGALPDEQYF.